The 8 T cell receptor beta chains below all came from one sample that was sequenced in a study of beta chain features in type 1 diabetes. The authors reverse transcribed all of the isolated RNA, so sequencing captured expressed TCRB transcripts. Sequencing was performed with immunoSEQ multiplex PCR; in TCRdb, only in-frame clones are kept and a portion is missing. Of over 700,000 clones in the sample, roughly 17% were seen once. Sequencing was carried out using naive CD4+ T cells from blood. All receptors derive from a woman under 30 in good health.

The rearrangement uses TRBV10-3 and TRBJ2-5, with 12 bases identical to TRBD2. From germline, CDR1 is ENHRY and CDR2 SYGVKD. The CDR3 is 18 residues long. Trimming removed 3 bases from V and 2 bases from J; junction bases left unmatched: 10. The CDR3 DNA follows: TGTGCCATCAGTGACCCCCCGAGAGGACTAGCGGGACAAGAGACCCAGTACTTC. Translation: CAISDPPRGLAGQETQYF.

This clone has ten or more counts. The CDR3 DNA reads TGTGCCAGCAGCAAAGCAGGGGACGAGCAGTACTTC. It codes for CASSKAGDEQYF. The chain is built from TRBV21-1 and TRBJ2-7; TRBD1 is taken as the D call from the table, unchecked against the DNA. TRBV21-1 is marked as a pseudogene. CDR3 length: 12 amino acids.

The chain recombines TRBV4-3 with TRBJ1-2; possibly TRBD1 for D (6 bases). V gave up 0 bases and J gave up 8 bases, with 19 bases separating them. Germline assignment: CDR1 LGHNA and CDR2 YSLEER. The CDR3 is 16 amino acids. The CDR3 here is CASSQEPARTVPGYTF. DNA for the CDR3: TGCGCCAGCAGCCAAGAACCCGCCCGGACAGTTCCGGGCTACACCTTC.

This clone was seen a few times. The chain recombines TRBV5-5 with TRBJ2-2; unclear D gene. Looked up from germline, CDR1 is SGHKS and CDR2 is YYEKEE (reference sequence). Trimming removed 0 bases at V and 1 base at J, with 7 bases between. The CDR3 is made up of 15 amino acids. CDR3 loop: CASSLDSRNTGELFF. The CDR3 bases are TGTGCCAGCAGCTTGGACTCTCGGAACACCGGGGAGCTGTTTTTT.

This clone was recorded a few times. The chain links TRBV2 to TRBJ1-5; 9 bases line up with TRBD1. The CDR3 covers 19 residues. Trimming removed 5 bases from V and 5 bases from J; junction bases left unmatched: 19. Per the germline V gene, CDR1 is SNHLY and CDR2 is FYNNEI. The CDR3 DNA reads TGTGCCAGCAGTATACTGGGACAGGGAAATAGTCTTCTGGATCAGCCCCAGCATTTT. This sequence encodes CASSILGQGNSLLDQPQHF. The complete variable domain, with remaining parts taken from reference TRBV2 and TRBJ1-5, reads EPEVTQTPSHQVTQMGQEVILRCVPISNHLYFYWYRQILGQKVEFLVSFYNNEISEKSEIFDDQFSVERPDGSNFTLKIRSTKLEDSAMYFCASSILGQGNSLLDQPQHFGDGTRLSIL.

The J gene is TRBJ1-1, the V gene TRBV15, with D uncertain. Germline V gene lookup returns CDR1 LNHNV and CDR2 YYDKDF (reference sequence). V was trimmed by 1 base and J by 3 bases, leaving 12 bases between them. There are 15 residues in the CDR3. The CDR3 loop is CATSRGGTVDTEAFF. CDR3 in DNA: TGTGCCACCAGCAGAGGGGGAACGGTCGACACTGAAGCTTTCTTT.

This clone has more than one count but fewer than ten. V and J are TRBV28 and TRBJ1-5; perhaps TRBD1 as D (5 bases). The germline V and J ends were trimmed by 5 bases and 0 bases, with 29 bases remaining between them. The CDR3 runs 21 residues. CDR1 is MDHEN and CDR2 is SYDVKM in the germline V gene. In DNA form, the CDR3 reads TGTGCCAGCAGTACAAATATTTGGGGGACGATTGAAGTCTATAGCAATCAGCCCCAGCATTTT. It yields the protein CASSTNIWGTIEVYSNQPQHF.

This CDR3 reads CASSGGRAEVQETQYF. The CDR3 DNA is TGTGCCAGCAGTGGGGGGCGAGCGGAAGTACAAGAGACCCAGTACTTC. The chain recombines TRBV27 with TRBJ2-5; D possibly uses TRBD1 or TRBD2 (6 bases each). Per the germline V gene, CDR1 is MNHEY and CDR2 is SMNVEV (reference sequence). CDR3 length: 16 amino acids. V dropped 5 bases and J dropped 2 bases, with 18 bases sitting between them.